This passage covers 28 T cell receptor beta chains from one sample sequenced in a study of T cells in Graves' hyperthyroidism and ophthalmopathy. Amplification targeted TCR beta CDR3 regions from RNA transcripts. TCR CDR3 regions were first amplified by RT-PCR with HTBI primers. TCRdb reprocessed the multiplex PCR reads with MiXCR, giving one entry per CDR3 protein. Of about 290,000 distinct CDR3 sequences listed, roughly 15% are singletons. What was sequenced was blood. Receptors originate from a woman aged 25 to 39 with Graves' hyperthyroidism that later progressed to Graves' ophthalmopathy.

This clonotype appeared once. This chain uses TRBV6-5 with TRBJ2-3; D remains unclear. The germline gives CDR1 MNHEY, CDR2 SVGAGI. The CDR3 contains 15 residues. The V end was cut by 1 base, the J end by 5 bases, with 13 bases between. CDR3 protein: CASSYYPPYEDTQYF. As DNA, the CDR3 is TGTGCCAGCAGTTACTACCCCCCTTATGAAGATACGCAGTATTTT.

Notes on this clonotype: A junction end diverges from the germline sequence, so it may reflect a read error. J is TRBJ2-1 and V is TRBV20-1, with D perhaps matching TRBD2 (5 bases). The CDR3 runs to 14 residues. In germline, CDR1 is DFQATT, CDR2 SNEGSKA (reference sequence). CDR3 bases: TGCAGTGCTCCCGGAGGAAGCTCCTACGATGAGCAGTTCTTC. Translation gives CSAPGGSSYDEQFF.

This clonotype was observed a single time. This CDR3 is CASSQGSNTQYF. In DNA form, the CDR3 reads TGTGCCAGCAGCCAAGGGTCAAATACGCAGTATTTT. The chain recombines TRBV3-2 with TRBJ2-3. TRBV3-2 is a documented pseudogene. CDR3 length: 12 amino acids.

This clonotype was recorded many times. The chain links TRBV11-1 to TRBJ2-7; TRBD1 matches 7 bases. Germline lookup yields CDR1 SGHAT and CDR2 FQDESV (reference sequence). Unmatched junction bases numbered 9, after V lost 3 bases and J lost 7 bases. This CDR3 region has 14 residues. The CDR3 protein is CASSFGQVGSEQYF. The CDR3 DNA sequence: TGTGCCAGCAGCTTCGGACAGGTGGGTTCGGAGCAGTACTTC.

Ten or more counts support this clonotype. The J gene is TRBJ2-7, the V gene TRBV7-8; D may be TRBD1 (5 bases). This CDR3 is 14 amino acids long. Germline V gene lookup returns CDR1 SGHVS and CDR2 FQNEAQ. Trimming removed 4 bases from V and 2 bases from J, with 12 bases in between. CDR3 protein: CASSSTVPTYEQYF. The DNA of the CDR3 is TGTGCCAGCAGCTCGACAGTGCCGACCTACGAGCAGTACTTC. Full variable domain (rest looked up from reference TRBV7-8 and TRBJ2-7): GAGVSQSPRYKVAKRGQDVALRCDPISGHVSLFWYQQALGQGPEFLTYFQNEAQLDKSGLPSDRFFAERPEGSVSTLKIQRTQQEDSAVYLCASSSTVPTYEQYFGPGTRLTVT.

This clonotype came up a few times. The chain recombines TRBV6-1 with TRBJ1-1, with D possibly matching TRBD1 (5 bases). Trimming took off 4 bases at V and 7 bases at J, with 7 bases between the two ends. This CDR3 is 11 amino acids long. Germline V lookup: CDR1 MNHNS, CDR2 SASEGT. CDR3 DNA sequence: TGTGCCAGCAGTGGGGGCAGTGAAGCTTTCTTT. It is translated as CASSGGSEAFF.

This clonotype was counted many times. The genes are TRBV5-8 and TRBJ2-7; D perhaps matches TRBD1 (5 bases). Germline V gives CDR1 SGHTS, CDR2 YDEGEE. V was clipped by 4 bases and J by 3 bases, with 14 bases between them. This CDR3 region has 14 residues. Here the CDR3 DNA reads TGTGCCAGCAGCGGCTCGGACATTATCTACGAGCAGTACTTC. Protein sequence: CASSGSDIIYEQYF.

V is TRBV15 and J is TRBJ2-1; 8 bases are a match to TRBD2. The germline CDR1 and CDR2 sequences are LNHNV and YYDKDF (reference sequence). J lost 8 bases, V lost 0 bases, and 9 bases had no gene match. This CDR3 has 16 residues. The CDR3 sequence is CATSRDLGLARDEQFF. For the CDR3, the DNA is TGTGCCACCAGCAGAGACCTCGGACTAGCCCGGGATGAGCAGTTCTTC.

There are many counts of this clonotype. This chain joins TRBV3-1 and TRBJ2-7; 7 nucleotides agree with TRBD1. The CDR3 totals 14 residues. V lost 4 bases and J lost 5; bases outside the gene matches: 8. The germline V gene encodes CDR1 LGHDT and CDR2 YNNKEL (reference sequence). CDR3 residues: CASSPTGLVNEQYF. The CDR3 coding sequence is TGTGCCAGCAGCCCGACAGGGTTAGTGAACGAGCAGTACTTC.

Ten or more counts support this clonotype. The chain joins TRBV3-1 to TRBJ2-1; D unclear. Germline-derived CDR1 and CDR2 are LGHDT and YNNKEL (reference sequence). V was clipped by 0 bases and J by 8 bases, with 14 bases between them. This CDR3 spans 15 amino acids. CDR3 nucleotides: TGTGCCAGCAGCCAAGATCTGGACGGAGTGGATGAGCAGTTCTTC. Its translation is CASSQDLDGVDEQFF.

The J gene is TRBJ2-3, the V gene TRBV7-2; TRBD2 matches at 10 bases. The CDR3 covers 17 residues. The J segment lost 1 base and the V segment lost 3 bases, leaving 7 bases of the junction unmatched. Germline assignment: CDR1 SGHTA and CDR2 FQGNSA. The CDR3 loop is CASSLTPTSGGTDTQYF. The CDR3 DNA is TGTGCCAGCAGCTTGACCCCCACTAGCGGGGGCACAGATACGCAGTATTTT. Full variable domain (remainder filled in from reference TRBV7-2 and TRBJ2-3): GAGVSQSPSNKVTEKGKDVELRCDPISGHTALYWYRQSLGQGLEFLIYFQGNSAPDKSGLPSDRFSAERTGGSVSTLTIQRTQQEDSAVYLCASSLTPTSGGTDTQYFGPGTRLTVL.

The chain joins TRBV4-3 to TRBJ1-2; maybe TRBD1 (6 bases). The CDR3 contains 14 residues. V was pared by 7 bases and J by 8 bases, with 20 bases between. Germline values: CDR1 LGHNA, CDR2 YSLEER. Here the CDR3 reads CASNRAGGPRGYTF. The CDR3 DNA reads TGCGCCAGCAACAGGGCCGGGGGCCCGCGAGGCTACACCTTC.

This clonotype showed up many times. The chain is built from TRBV28 and TRBJ2-1; perhaps TRBD2 as D (5 bases). The CDR3 loop spans 15 amino acids. Trimming left V 1 base short and J 2 bases short, with 9 bases between. Per the germline V gene, CDR1 is MDHEN and CDR2 is SYDVKM. CDR3 DNA: TGTGCCAGCAGTTTATTACGGGGTACCTACAATGAGCAGTTCTTC. It codes for CASSLLRGTYNEQFF.

This clonotype was counted many times. V and J are TRBV4-3 and TRBJ2-3, with 14 bases that match TRBD2. V lost 7 bases and J lost 4; bases outside the gene matches: 7. The CDR3 loop spans 16 amino acids. CDR1 and CDR2 (germline): LGHNA, YSLEER. The chain's CDR3 is CASTPTSGRGADTQYF. In nucleotides, the CDR3 is TGCGCCAGCACTCCGACTAGCGGGAGGGGCGCAGATACGCAGTATTTT.

This clonotype occurred many times. J is TRBJ2-1 and V is TRBV12-3 or TRBV12-4, with D unresolved. The CDR3 loop spans 10 amino acids. V lost 5 bases to trimming and J lost 5 bases, with 1 base between them. The CDR3: CASSNNEQFF. CDR3 sequence (DNA): TGTGCCAGCAGTAACAATGAGCAGTTCTTC.

This clonotype was observed many times. The V and J genes are TRBV27 and TRBJ2-7; 7 nucleotides match TRBD1. This CDR3 contains 15 residues. After removal of 7 bases from V and 7 bases from J, the junction contained 16 bases not matched to a gene. CDR1 is MNHEY and CDR2 is SMNVEV in the germline V gene (reference sequence). This CDR3 reads CASKVGGQSAGEQYF. Written as DNA, the CDR3 is TGTGCCAGCAAGGTAGGGGGACAGTCAGCAGGGGAGCAGTACTTC.

This clonotype was seen repeatedly, ten times or more. The chain recombines TRBV20-1 with TRBJ2-3; 8 nucleotides line up with TRBD2. Germline trimming cut 0 bases from V and 3 bases from J; bases unmatched to any gene: 14. The CDR3 is made up of 18 amino acids. The germline CDR1 and CDR2 sequences are DFQATT and SNEGSKA (reference sequence). The CDR3 DNA is TGCAGTGCTAGAGACGGTGCCGGGACTAGTTTAATTACAGATACGCAGTATTTT. Protein sequence: CSARDGAGTSLITDTQYF.

The count of this clonotype is one. The chain couples TRBV29-1 to TRBJ2-5; 9 nucleotides line up with TRBD2. The J segment lost 0 bases and the V segment lost 3 bases, leaving 8 bases of the junction unmatched. This CDR3 contains 16 residues. CDR1 and CDR2 (germline): SQVTM, ANQGSEA. CDR3 loop: CSVEPVAGGNQETQYF. As DNA, the CDR3 is TGCAGCGTTGAGCCAGTTGCGGGAGGGAACCAAGAGACCCAGTACTTC.

This clonotype came up many times. The chain recombines TRBV7-8 with TRBJ2-1; 11 positions agree with TRBD2. This CDR3 is built from 15 residues. The V gene end was trimmed by 5 bases and the J gene end by 7 bases; junction bases not matched to a gene: 7. CDR1 SGHVS and CDR2 FQNEAQ come from the germline V gene. CDR3 residues: CASSGTSGSRNEQFF. The CDR3 DNA follows: TGTGCCAGCAGCGGTACTAGCGGGAGCAGGAATGAGCAGTTCTTC.

The chain combines TRBV5-6 with TRBJ2-1; D is undetermined. The germline V gene encodes CDR1 SGHDT and CDR2 YYEEEE. V lost 2 bases and J 9 bases, leaving 6 bases between the germline ends. The CDR3 extends over 11 amino acids. As DNA, the CDR3 is TGTGCCAGCAGCTTCGCGCGTGAGCAGTTCTTC. Protein product: CASSFAREQFF.

The count of this clonotype is one. V is TRBV5-4 and J is TRBJ2-2, with TRBD2 matching over 10 bases. CDR1 and CDR2 (germline): SGHNT, YYREEE (reference sequence). Germline trimming cut 4 bases from V and 0 bases from J; bases unmatched to any gene: 6. This CDR3 region has 17 residues. The CDR3 protein is CASSPLTSGSNTGELFF. For the CDR3, the DNA is TGTGCCAGCAGCCCTCTGACTAGCGGGTCGAACACCGGGGAGCTGTTTTTT.

Ten or more counts support this clonotype. The chain is built from TRBV11-2 and TRBJ1-1; D is perhaps TRBD1 (5 bases). The CDR3 spans 13 residues. Per germline, CDR1 SGHAT and CDR2 FQNNGV. Deletions cut 3 bases from V and 4 bases from J, with 9 bases between. Here the CDR3 reads CASSFLGGTEAFF. The CDR3 DNA reads as TGTGCCAGCAGCTTTCTGGGGGGCACTGAAGCTTTCTTT.

This chain connects TRBV20-1 to TRBJ2-7; no clear D gene. The V and J ends lost 3 bases and 6 bases respectively, with 6 bases between them. The germline CDR1 and CDR2 sequences are DFQATT and SNEGSKA (reference sequence). This CDR3 has 10 amino acids. The CDR3 DNA sequence: TGCAGTGCTAGCTACCGCGAGCAGTACTTC. Translating gives CSASYREQYF.

This clonotype was observed at least ten times. This rearrangement joins TRBV4-2 to TRBJ2-7; no reliable D call. Trimming left V 3 bases short and J 0 bases short, with 12 bases between. The length of the CDR3 is 15 residues. The V gene's germline CDR1 is LGHNA and CDR2 YNFKEQ. The CDR3 region has the DNA TGTGCCAGCAGCCATGATACGTCGGACTCCTACGAGCAGTACTTC. Translated, it gives CASSHDTSDSYEQYF.

This clonotype was observed at least ten times. The V and J genes are TRBV28 and TRBJ1-1; weak D call: TRBD1 (5 bases). The ends were cut back, 2 bases at V and 1 base at J, with 11 bases in the middle. The CDR3 covers 15 residues. CDR1 is MDHEN and CDR2 is SYDVKM in the germline V gene. The DNA for the CDR3 is TGTGCCAGCAGTTTAACTGAGACAGCGAACACTGAAGCTTTCTTT. It codes for CASSLTETANTEAFF.

This clonotype was seen at least ten times. V is TRBV18 and J is TRBJ2-7, with TRBD1 matching over 10 bases. Trimming cost V 5 bases and J 5 bases; bases outside gene matches: 9. CDR1 and CDR2 (germline): KGHSH, LQKENI. The CDR3 has 15 amino acids. CDR3 sequence reads: CASSERDRGRNEQYF. The DNA of the CDR3 is TGTGCCAGCTCAGAAAGAGACAGGGGGCGCAACGAGCAGTACTTC.

This clonotype was recorded a few times. The chain combines TRBV7-2 with TRBJ2-2; no definite D call. V lost 5 bases to trimming and J lost 8 bases, with 18 bases between them. The CDR3 contains 15 residues. The germline CDR1 and CDR2 sequences are SGHTA and FQGNSA. This CDR3 is CASSLIKGPLGELFF. The CDR3 DNA follows: TGTGCCAGCAGCCTTATTAAAGGACCCCTGGGGGAGCTGTTTTTT.

In its sample, this clonotype was seen many times. The rearrangement joins TRBV5-6 to TRBJ2-7; the D gene is possibly TRBD2 (6 bases). Germline CDR1 reads SGHDT; CDR2 reads YYEEEE. Trimming pared 4 bases from V and 3 bases from J, leaving 11 bases between. This CDR3 contains 13 residues. CDR3 amino acids: CASSGGGHYEQYF. In DNA, the CDR3 is TGTGCCAGCAGCGGCGGAGGGCACTACGAGCAGTACTTC. The full variable domain, with the rest looked up from reference TRBV5-6 and TRBJ2-7, is DAGVTQSPTHLIKTRGQQVTLRCSPKSGHDTVSWYQQALGQGPQFIFQYYEEEERQRGNFPDRFSGHQFPNYSSELNVNALLLGDSALYLCASSGGGHYEQYFGPGTRLTVT.